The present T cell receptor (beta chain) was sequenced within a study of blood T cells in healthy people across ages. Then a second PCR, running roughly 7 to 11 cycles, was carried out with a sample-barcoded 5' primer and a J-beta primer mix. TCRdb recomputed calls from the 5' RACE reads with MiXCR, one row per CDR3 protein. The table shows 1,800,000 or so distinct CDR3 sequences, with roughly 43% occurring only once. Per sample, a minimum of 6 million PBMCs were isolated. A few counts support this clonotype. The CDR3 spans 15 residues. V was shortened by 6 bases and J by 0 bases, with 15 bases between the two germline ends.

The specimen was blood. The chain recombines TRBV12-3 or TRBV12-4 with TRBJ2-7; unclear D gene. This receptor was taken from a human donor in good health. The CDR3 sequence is CASSHGSSPSYEQYF. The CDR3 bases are TGTGCCAGCAGCCACGGGTCCTCTCCCTCCTACGAGCAGTACTTC.